The 21 T cell receptor beta chains below come from one sample, sequenced in a study of T cell responses to AZD1222 COVID-19 vaccine. The data were produced by immunoSEQ multiplex PCR, yet TCRdb's version contains in-frame clones alone and is incomplete. The sample contains roughly 270,000 clones, 90% to 95% of which appear only once. The sample was peripheral blood, taken 28 days after the second AZD1222 dose. Source of these receptors: an adult who received the AZD1222 COVID-19 vaccine.

Note on this clone: The identical CDR3 is also encoded by other nucleotide sequences in the sample. The chain is built from TRBV9 and TRBJ1-2, with D possibly matching TRBD1 (5 bases). Germline V lookup: CDR1 SGDLS, CDR2 YYNGEE. The V end lost 4 bases, the J end lost 5 bases, and 9 bases lay between the germline ends. The CDR3 consists of 12 residues. As DNA, the CDR3 is TGTGCCAGCAGCCCTGACAGTTATGGCTACACCTTC. Its protein is CASSPDSYGYTF.

The chain uses TRBV10-3 and TRBJ2-3, with unresolved D. Trimming left V 7 bases short and J 3 bases short, with 8 bases between. CDR3 length equals 12 residues. Germline V CDR1 and CDR2: ENHRY, SYGVKD. The CDR3 sequence: CAIKGGTDTQYF. As DNA, the CDR3 is TGTGCCATCAAGGGTGGAACAGATACGCAGTATTTT.

The V call is TRBV2, the J call TRBJ1-1, with D perhaps TRBD1 (5 bases). This CDR3 is 11 amino acids long. V lost 8 bases, J lost 2 bases, and 6 bases lay in between. Germline CDR1 is SNHLY and CDR2 is FYNNEI. The CDR3 region has the DNA TGTGCCAGCGGGGGTAACACTGAAGCTTTCTTT. It is translated as CASGGNTEAFF.

This clone came up a few times. This chain connects TRBV28 to TRBJ2-7, with D maybe TRBD1 (6 bases). Trimming took off 5 bases at V and 9 bases at J, with 17 bases between the two ends. The CDR3 extends over 13 amino acids. Germline V gene sequence: CDR1 MDHEN, CDR2 SYDVKM. The CDR3 here is CASSPLTGLRQYF. For the CDR3, the DNA is TGTGCCAGCAGTCCCCTGACAGGCCTGAGGCAGTACTTC. The full variable domain, rest sourced from reference TRBV28 and TRBJ2-7, is DVKVTQSSRYLVKRTGEKVFLECVQDMDHENMFWYRQDPGLGLRLIYFSYDVKMKEKGDIPEGYSVSREKKERFSLILESASTNQTSMYLCASSPLTGLRQYFGPGTRLTVT.

The genes are TRBV28 and TRBJ1-1; D remains ambiguous. The germline CDR1 and CDR2 sequences are MDHEN and SYDVKM. Trimming stripped 3 bases from V and 0 bases from J, with 8 bases between. The CDR3 spans 14 residues. The CDR3 loop reads CASSLGRVNTEAFF. Here the CDR3 DNA reads TGTGCCAGCAGTTTGGGCAGAGTGAACACTGAAGCTTTCTTT.

The rearrangement links TRBV12-3 or TRBV12-4 to TRBJ1-6; a possible D gene is TRBD1 (5 bases). This CDR3 is 13 amino acids long. Trimming stripped 6 bases from V and 9 bases from J, with 12 bases between. The CDR3 region has the DNA TGTGCCAGCAGCCCGGTTAGGGGTTCACCCCTCCACTTT. Protein sequence: CASSPVRGSPLHF.

The chain is built from TRBV5-1 and TRBJ2-7; weak D call: TRBD2 (6 bases). V was trimmed by 6 bases and J by 4 bases, leaving 20 bases between them. The germline V gene has CDR1 SGHRS and CDR2 YFSETQ. CDR3 length: 15 residues. The CDR3 DNA reads TGCGCCAGCACCCCTGGCCCCGCGGGACCTTACGAGCAGTACTTC. The encoded protein is CASTPGPAGPYEQYF.

The chain has TRBV7-2 and TRBJ2-3, with D possibly being TRBD1 (5 bases). With 10 bases removed from V and 2 bases from J, the gap between germline ends came to 13 bases. There are 13 residues in the CDR3. The germline CDR1 and CDR2 sequences are SGHTA and FQGNSA. The CDR3: CATGFGPTDTQYF. The CDR3 coding sequence is TGTGCCACAGGGTTCGGACCCACAGATACGCAGTATTTT. The full variable domain, completed using reference TRBV7-2 and TRBJ2-3, is GAGVSQSPSNKVTEKGKDVELRCDPISGHTALYWYRQSLGQGLEFLIYFQGNSAPDKSGLPSDRFSAERTGGSVSTLTIQRTQQEDSAVYLCATGFGPTDTQYFGPGTRLTVL.

J is TRBJ2-3 and V is TRBV5-1; 9 bases are shared with TRBD1. The CDR3 runs 14 residues. Germline V gives CDR1 SGHRS, CDR2 YFSETQ. With 4 bases clipped from V and 6 bases from J, the junction kept 6 bases outside the gene matches. The CDR3: CASSPGTGRDTQYF. In DNA, the CDR3 is TGCGCCAGCAGCCCGGGGACAGGGAGGGATACGCAGTATTTT.

This rearrangement joins TRBV3-1 (or the pseudogene TRBV3-2) to TRBJ2-7, with D unclear. The CDR3 consists of 11 residues. Germline values: CDR1 LGHDT, CDR2 YNNKEL (reference sequence). Deletions cut 3 bases from V and 5 bases from J, with 5 bases between. CDR3 sequence: CASSHLDEQYF. The DNA for the CDR3 is TGTGCCAGCAGCCATTTAGACGAGCAGTACTTC.

This chain joins TRBV5-5 and TRBJ1-1; D gene uncertain. The V and J ends lost 4 bases and 5 bases respectively, with 12 bases between them. In germline, CDR1 is SGHKS, CDR2 YYEKEE (reference sequence). The CDR3 spans 13 residues. CDR3 nucleotides: TGTGCCAGCAGCGAAGGACTGTGGACTGAAGCTTTCTTT. As protein: CASSEGLWTEAFF.

This sequence joins TRBV3-1 (or the pseudogene TRBV3-2) and TRBJ1-3; TRBD1 might be the D (6 bases). Between the trimmed V and J ends, which lost 4 bases and 0 bases, there was a span of 10 bases. CDR3 length: 15 residues. In germline, CDR1 is LGHDT, CDR2 YNNKEL (reference sequence). CDR3 amino acids: CASSPRDISGNTIYF. The CDR3 DNA is TGTGCCAGCAGCCCCAGGGACATCTCTGGAAACACCATATATTTT.

The chain is built from TRBV15 and TRBJ2-5; 9 bases are shared with TRBD1. The CDR3 runs 16 residues. V shed 2 bases, J shed 1 base, and the junction held 5 bases outside the gene matches. Germline values: CDR1 LNHNV, CDR2 YYDKDF (reference sequence). CDR3 loop: CATSRRTGESQETQYF. The CDR3 region has the DNA TGTGCCACCAGCAGAAGGACAGGGGAATCCCAAGAGACCCAGTACTTC.

The count of this clone is one. The chain couples TRBV18 to TRBJ1-4; D is undetermined. Trimming left V 6 bases short and J 3 bases short, with 14 bases between. Germline loops: CDR1 KGHSH, CDR2 LQKENI. The length of the CDR3 is 15 residues. The CDR3 sequence: CASSSDRRANEKLFF. DNA of the CDR3: TGTGCCAGCTCCTCCGACCGGAGGGCTAATGAAAAACTGTTTTTT. The variable domain in full, with the rest retrieved from reference TRBV18 and TRBJ1-4, is NAGVMQNPRHLVRRRGQEARLRCSPMKGHSHVYWYRQLPEEGLKFMVYLQKENIIDESGMPKERFSAEFPKEGPSILRIQQVVRGDSAAYFCASSSDRRANEKLFFGSGTQLSVL.

This clone came up once. The gene calls are TRBV11-1 and TRBJ2-7, with D possibly being TRBD2 (5 bases). Germline V lookup: CDR1 SGHAT, CDR2 FQDESV (reference sequence). The CDR3 extends over 14 amino acids. Trimming shortened V by 3 bases and J by 7 bases, and 16 bases separated the two germline ends. The CDR3 protein is CASSFSKGVLEQYF. CDR3 sequence (DNA): TGTGCCAGCAGCTTTTCGAAGGGAGTACTTGAGCAGTACTTC.

The chain employs TRBV5-5 and TRBJ2-7; 9 nucleotides line up with TRBD1. The CDR3 has 16 amino acids. CDR1 is SGHKS and CDR2 is YYEKEE in the germline V gene (reference sequence). The ends lost 3 bases at V and 2 bases at J; junction bases unmatched: 9. For the CDR3, the DNA is TGTGCCAGCAGCTGGGGGGTTGGACAGGGGCCCTACGAGCAGTACTTC. Its protein is CASSWGVGQGPYEQYF. Based on the CDR3 plus reference TRBV5-5 and TRBJ2-7, the full variable domain is DAGVTQSPTHLIKTRGQQVTLRCSPISGHKSVSWYQQVLGQGPQFIFQYYEKEERGRGNFPDRFSARQFPNYSSELNVNALLLGDSALYLCASSWGVGQGPYEQYFGPGTRLTVT.

The CDR3 region is CASSRLGEQFF. In nucleotides, the CDR3 is TGTGCCAGCAGCCGTTTAGGGGAGCAGTTCTTC. The rearrangement joins TRBV7-6 to TRBJ2-1; D uncertain. CDR1 and CDR2 (germline): SGHVS, FNYEAQ. CDR3 length: 11 residues. V was trimmed by 5 bases and J by 10 bases, leaving 9 bases between them.

The V gene is TRBV28, the J gene TRBJ1-1; TRBD1 might be the D (5 bases). The CDR3 is made up of 14 amino acids. CDR1 and CDR2 from the germline V gene are MDHEN and SYDVKM. The V end was cut by 4 bases, the J end by 3 bases, with 12 bases between. The CDR3 region is CASSSGEGDTEAFF. The CDR3 nucleotides are TGTGCCAGCAGTTCGGGAGAAGGGGACACTGAAGCTTTCTTT.

This clone was seen just once. V and J are TRBV25-1 and TRBJ1-4, with D tentatively TRBD1 (6 bases). The length of the CDR3 is 17 residues. The germline V gene encodes CDR1 MGHDK and CDR2 SYGVNS. The V end was cut by 0 bases, the J end by 4 bases, with 15 bases between. The CDR3 coding sequence is TGTGCCAGCAGTGAATATGACAGGTTTCGCGGTAATGAAAAACTGTTTTTT. Protein: CASSEYDRFRGNEKLFF.

This chain uses TRBV11-3 with TRBJ2-7; 10 bases are a match to TRBD2. The CDR3 totals 15 residues. CDR1 is SGHNT and CDR2 is YENEEA in the germline V gene. V gave up 1 base and J gave up 2 bases; unmatched junction bases: 2. CDR3 residues: CASSLASGGPYEQYF. In DNA, the CDR3 is TGTGCCAGCAGCTTAGCTAGCGGGGGCCCCTACGAGCAGTACTTC.

In the case of this clone: The DNA is omitted, as the CDR3 cannot be located on it reliably, and the CDR3 follows TCRdb's listing. The V call is TRBV18, the J call TRBJ1-1; TRBD1, the table's D call, lacks a check against the DNA. From its first to its last residue, the CDR3 has 13 amino acids. The germline V gene has CDR1 KGHSH and CDR2 LQKENI. The CDR3 spells CASFYDSPLKLSF.